One and the same sample provided the 21 T cell receptor beta chains below, sequenced in a study of T cell responses to AZD1222 COVID-19 vaccine. Only in-frame clones appear in the TCRdb table, and some are missing; sequencing was by immunoSEQ multiplex PCR. This sample has 180,000 or so clones, with about 95% found just once. This specimen was peripheral blood, taken on day 0 of AZD1222 vaccination. The receptors shown here come from an adult in good health.

The chain combines TRBV9 with TRBJ2-3; 9 positions agree with TRBD2. The V gene end was trimmed by 9 bases and the J gene end by 1 base; junction bases not matched to a gene: 6. The germline V gene has CDR1 SGDLS and CDR2 YYNGEE. This CDR3 has 14 amino acids. CDR3 loop: CATSSGMGTDTQYF. CDR3 DNA: TGTGCCACCTCTAGCGGGATGGGCACAGATACGCAGTATTTT.

This chain links TRBV5-1 with TRBJ2-3; D call uncertain. The germline CDR1 and CDR2 sequences are SGHRS and YFSETQ. V was cut by 4 bases and J by 2 bases, with 2 bases left in between. The CDR3 covers 11 residues. The CDR3 coding sequence is TGCGCCAGCAGCAACACAGATACGCAGTATTTT. Its translation: CASSNTDTQYF.

The V and J genes are TRBV2 and TRBJ1-2; D remains ambiguous. With 0 bases removed from V and 3 bases from J, the gap between germline ends came to 5 bases. CDR3 length equals 13 residues. The germline V gene encodes CDR1 SNHLY and CDR2 FYNNEI. The chain's CDR3 is CASSEALDYGYTF. In DNA form, the CDR3 reads TGTGCCAGCAGTGAAGCGTTGGACTATGGCTACACCTTC. The variable domain in full, completed from reference TRBV2 and TRBJ1-2, reads EPEVTQTPSHQVTQMGQEVILRCVPISNHLYFYWYRQILGQKVEFLVSFYNNEISEKSEIFDDQFSVERPDGSNFTLKIRSTKLEDSAMYFCASSEALDYGYTFGSGTRLTVV.

This chain joins TRBV4-1 and TRBJ1-2; tentatively, D is TRBD1 (5 bases). The CDR3 loop spans 11 amino acids. Germline values: CDR1 MGHRA, CDR2 YSYEKL. V lost 4 bases and J 7 bases, leaving 7 bases between the germline ends. The CDR3 DNA follows: TGCGCCAGCAGCCGGGACCCTGGCTACACCTTC. Its translation is CASSRDPGYTF.

The V and J genes are TRBV25-1 and TRBJ1-4; TRBD1 is a possible D gene (5 bases). V was cut by 5 bases and J by 5 bases, with 18 bases left in between. Germline-derived CDR1 and CDR2 are MGHDK and SYGVNS. The CDR3 consists of 16 residues. CDR3 residues: CASSSPLLGPNEKLFF. In DNA form, the CDR3 reads TGTGCCAGCAGTTCCCCTCTCCTGGGACCAAATGAAAAACTGTTTTTT.

This rearrangement joins TRBV3-1 (or the pseudogene TRBV3-2) to TRBJ1-1, with D hard to call. Trimming removed 2 bases from V and 6 bases from J, with 7 bases in between. CDR1 LGHDT and CDR2 YNNKEL come from the germline V gene (reference sequence). There are 12 residues in the CDR3. The CDR3 DNA sequence: TGTGCCAGCAGCCAAATAGCGGCTGAAGCTTTCTTT. It encodes CASSQIAAEAFF.

The chain has TRBV20-1 and TRBJ2-1; TRBD2 aligns across 7 bases. After removal of 3 bases from V and 0 bases from J, the junction contained 5 bases not matched to a gene. The germline V gene has CDR1 DFQATT and CDR2 SNEGSKA (reference sequence). The CDR3 is made up of 15 amino acids. The CDR3 is CSASAGLGSYNEQFF. CDR3 nucleotides: TGCAGTGCTAGTGCTGGACTAGGCTCCTACAATGAGCAGTTCTTC.

The chain carries TRBV5-1 and TRBJ2-1; 8 nucleotides agree with TRBD2. In germline, CDR1 is SGHRS, CDR2 YFSETQ. The CDR3 extends over 15 amino acids. Trimming removed 7 bases from V and 9 bases from J; junction bases left unmatched: 15. The CDR3 nucleotides are TGCGCCAGCCGAGGAGTGACTAGCGCCATTGGTGAGCAGTTCTTC. Protein product: CASRGVTSAIGEQFF.

This clone was detected once. V gene TRBV5-1 combines with J gene TRBJ1-1; TRBD1 agrees at 7 bases. V shed 3 bases and J 11 bases; nucleotides not matched to a gene: 13. Germline loops: CDR1 SGHRS, CDR2 YFSETQ. CDR3 length: 14 amino acids. The CDR3 DNA follows: TGCGCCAGCAGCTGGGACAGCCCCGAGCTGGGGGCTTTCTTT. It translates to CASSWDSPELGAFF. Based on the CDR3 plus reference TRBV5-1 and TRBJ1-1, the full variable domain is KAGVTQTPRYLIKTRGQQVTLSCSPISGHRSVSWYQQTPGQGLQFLFEYFSETQRNKGNFPGRFSGRQFSNSRSEMNVSTLELGDSALYLCASSWDSPELGAFFGQGTRLTVV.

This chain uses TRBV27 with TRBJ1-1, with 7 bases that match TRBD1. V was clipped by 8 bases and J by 3 bases; unmatched bases: 18. The germline CDR1 and CDR2 sequences are MNHEY and SMNVEV (reference sequence). This CDR3 has 17 amino acids. CDR3 sequence (DNA): TGTGCCAGCGGACCTGAAGTGACAGGGACGGGGGACACTGAAGCTTTCTTT. It is translated as CASGPEVTGTGDTEAFF.

CDR3 sequence reads: CASRDEQYF. DNA of the CDR3: TGTGCCAGCAGAGACGAGCAGTACTTC. V and J are TRBV25-1 and TRBJ2-7, with D unclear. Germline V gene data show CDR1 as MGHDK and CDR2 as SYGVNS. The CDR3 extends over 9 amino acids. Deletions cut 6 bases from V and 5 bases from J, with 2 bases between.

This clone has just one count. The chain links TRBV5-1 to TRBJ2-2; 8 nucleotides align to TRBD1. Germline lookup yields CDR1 SGHRS and CDR2 YFSETQ. Trimming removed 3 bases from V and 8 bases from J; junction bases left unmatched: 18. The CDR3 is 18 amino acids. The CDR3 nucleotides read TGCGCCAGCAGCTCGACCCCGGGACAGGCTATCTTAGTAGGGGAGCTGTTTTTT. Amino acid sequence: CASSSTPGQAILVGELFF.

The genes are TRBV11-2 and TRBJ2-7; TRBD1 is a possible D gene (5 bases). Germline-derived CDR1 and CDR2 are SGHAT and FQNNGV. V was pared by 4 bases and J by 3 bases, with 10 bases between. The CDR3 covers 13 residues. The CDR3 sequence is CASSSVRDYEQYF. The DNA of the CDR3 is TGTGCCAGCAGCTCAGTCAGGGACTACGAGCAGTACTTC.

This chain joins TRBV27 and TRBJ2-2; D gene unclear. Trimming stripped 5 bases from V and 8 bases from J, with 12 bases between. The CDR3 consists of 13 residues. The V gene's germline CDR1 is MNHEY and CDR2 SMNVEV (reference sequence). The CDR3 nucleotides are TGTGCCAGCAGTGCTACCGGACGGGGGGAGCTGTTTTTT. It codes for CASSATGRGELFF.

The chain joins TRBV27 to TRBJ1-3; D is uncertain. Germline CDR1 and CDR2: MNHEY and SMNVEV (reference sequence). V lost 5 bases and J lost 1, with 12 bases in between. CDR3 length: 15 residues. The CDR3 loop reads CASSPLPSSGNTIYF. The CDR3 DNA sequence: TGTGCCAGCAGTCCATTACCTAGTTCTGGAAACACCATATATTTT.

The chain has TRBV15 and TRBJ2-7, with D unresolved. V lost 1 base and J 1 base, leaving 20 bases between the germline ends. CDR1 and CDR2 (germline): LNHNV, YYDKDF (reference sequence). This CDR3 is built from 18 residues. The CDR3 DNA sequence: TGTGCCACCAGCAGAGCCCTACTCACCGAGACCGGATCCTACGAGCAGTACTTC. It codes for CATSRALLTETGSYEQYF.

The chain is built from TRBV25-1 and TRBJ2-7; D is undetermined. The germline gives CDR1 MGHDK, CDR2 SYGVNS. CDR3 length: 12 amino acids. Between the trimmed V and J ends, which lost 6 bases and 5 bases, there was a span of 11 bases. The CDR3 here is CASSAGFDEQYF. The CDR3 DNA is TGTGCCAGCAGCGCAGGTTTCGACGAGCAGTACTTC.

This chain connects TRBV6-5 to TRBJ1-6; no clear D. This CDR3 is built from 13 residues. CDR1 is MNHEY, CDR2 SVGAGI, per germline. The V gene lost 5 bases and the J gene lost 12 bases, with 14 bases spanning the gap. The CDR3 loop is CASSTPPLRPLHF. DNA for the CDR3: TGTGCCAGCAGTACCCCCCCACTTCGACCCCTCCACTTT.

The V call is TRBV29-1, the J call TRBJ1-1, with D perhaps matching TRBD1 (5 bases). This CDR3 contains 13 residues. V was pared by 6 bases and J by 0 bases, with 11 bases between. Germline loops: CDR1 SQVTM, CDR2 ANQGSEA. CDR3 amino acids: CSVAGRLNTEAFF. CDR3 nucleotides: TGCAGCGTGGCGGGACGCCTGAACACTGAAGCTTTCTTT.

This chain joins TRBV6-1 and TRBJ1-3, with D possibly TRBD1 on 5 matching bases. Trimming stripped 2 bases from V and 0 bases from J, with 17 bases between. The CDR3 is made up of 18 amino acids. Germline lookup yields CDR1 MNHNS and CDR2 SASEGT. CDR3 nucleotides: TGTGCCAGCAGTGAAACGACGGGACGGATAAGCTCTGGAAACACCATATATTTT. Protein product: CASSETTGRISSGNTIYF.

The genes are TRBV7-6 and TRBJ2-2; 8 nucleotides line up with TRBD1. The germline CDR1 and CDR2 sequences are SGHVS and FNYEAQ. CDR3 length equals 15 residues. With 3 bases clipped from V and 4 bases from J, the junction kept 4 bases outside the gene matches. In nucleotides, the CDR3 is TGTGCCAGCAGCTTGCGGACAGGGAGCACCGGGGAGCTGTTTTTT. Translating gives CASSLRTGSTGELFF.